Below, 18 T cell receptor beta chains from the same sample are listed, as sequenced in a study of shared clonotypes between healthy human individuals (dated by TCRdb to the early 2020s). Library preparation used the immunoSEQ multiplex PCR assay. Sourced from immuneACCESS, this table was stored by TCRdb with only in-frame sequences that have V and J called. A share of the clones is absent; for the studies checked, an unresolved V gene accounts for under half, and the remainder has no known explanation. This sample lists under 1,900,000 clones; about 98.5% were detected once. Together, the top ten hold roughly 0.35% of the sample. The sequenced sample was naive CD4+ T cells sorted from blood. The sample's cell subset or site label, decoded: CD45RA+ positively selected. The origin of the receptors is a man under 40 in good health.

The J gene is TRBJ2-5, the V gene TRBV10-3; D remains ambiguous. Between the trimmed V and J ends, which lost 3 bases and 1 base, there was a span of 6 bases. Per the germline V gene, CDR1 is ENHRY and CDR2 is SYGVKD. The CDR3 is 13 residues long. CDR3 nucleotide sequence: TGTGCCATCAGTGATGGTTTCCAAGAGACCCAGTACTTC. Translating it yields CAISDGFQETQYF.

In its sample, this clone was seen once. The chain links TRBV11-3 to TRBJ2-2; no reliable D call. V lost 1 base to trimming and J lost 4 bases, with 7 bases between them. The CDR3 contains 14 residues. Germline V gene sequence: CDR1 SGHNT, CDR2 YENEEA. CDR3 sequence (DNA): TGTGCCAGCAGCTTAGGCGCACTCACCGGGGAGCTGTTTTTT. Amino acid sequence: CASSLGALTGELFF.

This chain uses TRBV7-9 with TRBJ1-5, with a weak D call TRBD1 (6 bases). This CDR3 region has 17 residues. V was shortened by 4 bases and J by 4 bases, with 20 bases between the two germline ends. Per the germline V gene, CDR1 is SEHNR and CDR2 is FQNEAQ (reference sequence). CDR3 in amino acids: CASSSVRGGAVNQPQHF. CDR3 nucleotides: TGTGCCAGCAGCTCCGTCAGAGGGGGGGCAGTTAATCAGCCCCAGCATTTT.

The genes are TRBV7-2 and TRBJ2-7, with 7 bases aligning to TRBD1. Germline CDR1 SGHTA, CDR2 FQGNSA. With 3 bases clipped from V and 6 bases from J, the junction kept 20 bases outside the gene matches. This CDR3 comprises 18 residues. The CDR3 protein is CASSFMNSRQGSRFEQYF. The CDR3 coding sequence is TGTGCCAGCAGCTTTATGAACTCTCGACAGGGATCGAGGTTCGAGCAGTACTTC.

This chain uses TRBV2 with TRBJ1-1; 7 nucleotides match TRBD1. The ends lost 6 bases at V and 0 bases at J; junction bases unmatched: 4. Germline V gives CDR1 SNHLY, CDR2 FYNNEI. CDR3 length equals 14 residues. The CDR3 region is CASRAGQLNTEAFF. CDR3 coding DNA: TGTGCCAGCAGGGCGGGACAGCTGAACACTGAAGCTTTCTTT.

This chain links TRBV30 with TRBJ2-3; 15 bases match TRBD2. This CDR3 spans 17 amino acids. J was trimmed by 6 bases and V by 0 bases; bases with no gene match: 7. The germline gives CDR1 GTSNPN, CDR2 SVGIG (reference sequence). CDR3 amino acids: CAWSVGTSGRLRDTQYF. CDR3 sequence (DNA): TGTGCCTGGAGTGTCGGGACTAGCGGGAGGCTTAGGGATACGCAGTATTTT.

In its sample, this clone was seen once. V is TRBV5-8 and J is TRBJ2-2; D is perhaps TRBD2 (6 bases). V lost 10 bases, J lost 5 bases, and 21 bases lay in between. The CDR3 spans 15 residues. CDR1 is SGHTS, CDR2 YDEGEE, per germline. The CDR3 DNA is TGTGCCGTCACACTAAGGAGGGCCCCGACCGGGGAGCTGTTTTTT. As protein: CAVTLRRAPTGELFF.

The chain recombines TRBV4-3 with TRBJ2-5; D possibly uses TRBD1 or TRBD2 (5 bases each). The CDR3 runs to 14 residues. Germline lookup yields CDR1 LGHNA and CDR2 YSLEER. V dropped 4 bases and J dropped 5 bases, with 14 bases sitting between them. This CDR3 reads CASSPGMGGETQYF. The CDR3 DNA reads as TGCGCCAGCAGCCCAGGGATGGGCGGGGAGACCCAGTACTTC.

This chain uses TRBV19 with TRBJ1-1; D is perhaps TRBD1 (6 bases). The V and J ends lost 10 bases and 5 bases respectively, with 17 bases between them. The CDR3 length is 13 residues. Per germline, CDR1 LNHDA and CDR2 SQIVND (reference sequence). The CDR3 coding sequence is TGTGCCACCTCGGGGGGGCGTGGGACTGAAGCTTTCTTT. This encodes CATSGGRGTEAFF.

The gene calls are TRBV9 and TRBJ1-1; D remains ambiguous. CDR3 length equals 13 residues. Germline CDR1 reads SGDLS; CDR2 reads YYNGEE. Trimming shortened V by 1 base and J by 1 base, and 5 bases separated the two germline ends. CDR3 protein: CASSVKTNTEAFF. The CDR3 nucleotides are TGTGCCAGCAGCGTAAAGACGAACACTGAAGCTTTCTTT.

The chain is built from TRBV15 and TRBJ2-3; weak D call: TRBD2 (6 bases). CDR1 is LNHNV, CDR2 YYDKDF, per germline (reference sequence). Trimming removed 0 bases from V and 2 bases from J, with 9 bases in between. The CDR3 has 15 residues. The CDR3 sequence: CATSRDWGDTDTQYF. The DNA for the CDR3 is TGTGCCACCAGCAGAGATTGGGGGGACACAGATACGCAGTATTTT.

This chain connects TRBV28 to TRBJ2-7; 10 nucleotides line up with TRBD2. CDR1 is MDHEN and CDR2 is SYDVKM in the germline V gene. With 8 bases clipped from V and 4 bases from J, the junction kept 11 bases outside the gene matches. CDR3 length: 15 residues. In nucleotides, the CDR3 is TGTGCCAGCGTCAAGGCCTTAGCGGGAGGTTACGAGCAGTACTTC. Translating it yields CASVKALAGGYEQYF.

The chain links TRBV11-3 to TRBJ2-4, with a possible D match to TRBD1 (5 bases). V was cut by 5 bases and J by 3 bases, with 14 bases left in between. In germline, CDR1 is SGHNT, CDR2 YENEEA. The CDR3 totals 15 residues. The CDR3 reads CASSQKGFDKNIQYF. CDR3 nucleotides: TGTGCCAGCAGCCAGAAGGGGTTTGACAAAAACATTCAGTACTTC. Drawing the rest from reference TRBV11-3 and TRBJ2-4, the complete variable domain is EAGVVQSPRYKIIEKKQPVAFWCNPISGHNTLYWYLQNLGQGPELLIRYENEEAVDDSQLPKDRFSAERLKGVDSTLKIQPAELGDSAVYLCASSQKGFDKNIQYFGAGTRLSVL.

CDR3 DNA sequence: TGTGCCAGCAGCGTAGGGACAGGGGGCTCCTACAATGAGCAGTTCTTC. This gives the protein CASSVGTGGSYNEQFF. This rearrangement joins TRBV9 to TRBJ2-1, with 10 bases aligning to TRBD1. Trimming cost V 0 bases and J 0 bases; bases outside gene matches: 0. The CDR3 is 16 amino acids. Germline values: CDR1 SGDLS, CDR2 YYNGEE.

V gene TRBV29-1 combines with J gene TRBJ1-2; TRBD1 matches 11 bases. CDR1 SQVTM and CDR2 ANQGSEA come from the germline V gene. There are 18 residues in the CDR3. V gave up 4 bases and J gave up 1 base; unmatched junction bases: 14. For the CDR3, the DNA is TGCAGCGTTGGGGAAATCCGGGACAGGGGGACCCTTAACTATGGCTACACCTTC. Its translation: CSVGEIRDRGTLNYGYTF.

This clone was counted a single time. The chain uses TRBV5-1 and TRBJ1-4, with D perhaps matching TRBD1 (6 bases). V was clipped by 0 bases and J by 7 bases, with 10 bases between them. The germline gives CDR1 SGHRS, CDR2 YFSETQ. CDR3 size: 14 residues. CDR3 sequence: CASSLDRAGEKLFF. In DNA form, the CDR3 reads TGCGCCAGCAGCTTGGACAGGGCGGGTGAAAAACTGTTTTTT.

The rearrangement links TRBV6-4 to TRBJ2-3; 10 bases are a match to TRBD2. This CDR3 region has 15 residues. CDR1 is MRHNA, CDR2 SNTAGT, per germline. The J segment lost 1 base and the V segment lost 5 bases, leaving 3 bases of the junction unmatched. CDR3 protein: CASSIGTSGTDTQYF. The CDR3, as DNA: TGTGCCAGCAGTATCGGGACTAGCGGCACAGATACGCAGTATTTT.

The chain is built from TRBV28 and TRBJ2-6; D ambiguous. V was shortened by 3 bases and J by 0 bases, with 21 bases between the two germline ends. The germline V gene has CDR1 MDHEN and CDR2 SYDVKM. The CDR3 is made up of 20 amino acids. The CDR3 DNA reads TGTGCCAGCAGTTTGGGGAATCCCTCCCCCTCCGGCTCTGGGGCCAACGTCCTGACTTTC. Its protein product is CASSLGNPSPSGSGANVLTF. Using reference TRBV28 and TRBJ2-6 for the parts outside the CDR3, the full variable domain is DVKVTQSSRYLVKRTGEKVFLECVQDMDHENMFWYRQDPGLGLRLIYFSYDVKMKEKGDIPEGYSVSREKKERFSLILESASTNQTSMYLCASSLGNPSPSGSGANVLTFGAGSRLTVL.